This T cell receptor (gamma chain) was found in a study of gamma-delta T cells after stem cell transplantation. For this clone: Other DNA variants within this sample encode the same CDR3.

TCRdb called clones anew from the RT-PCR reads with CATT. The profile shows over a thousand gamma-chain clones, around 3% of them singletons. The CDR3 is 17 residues long. J gave up 3 bases and V 1 base, and 3 bases lay outside the gene matches. Per the germline V gene, CDR1 is GITISATS and CDR2 is ISYDGTV (reference sequence). The source is a human donor. It is not recorded whose cells these are; they may come from a transplant donor. The J gene is TRGJP, the V gene TRGV9. The specimen sequenced was gamma-delta T cells. The CDR3 DNA reads TGTGCCTTGTGGGAGGTTCCGCAAGAGTTGGGCAAAAAAATCAAGGTATTT. Translation gives CALWEVPQELGKKIKVF.